Each of the 12 T cell receptor beta chains below was sequenced from the same sample in a study of human T cells and chemical hapten exposure. Time point: healthy volunteer bleed at 2 weeks. Blood, whole and unfractionated, served as the source for total RNA extraction. TCRdb independently ran MiXCR on the RACE reads; one entry per CDR3 protein. The repertoire holds about 50,000 distinct CDR3 sequences, with roughly 4% as singletons. The specimen sequenced was whole blood. Source of these receptors: a female donor in good health. Some clones in this sample may be carry-over from other donors' samples.

This clonotype came up many times. The chain recombines TRBV27 with TRBJ1-5, with D unclear. V lost 2 bases, J lost 0 bases, and 2 bases lay in between. CDR1 and CDR2 from the germline V gene are MNHEY and SMNVEV (reference sequence). This CDR3 spans 13 amino acids. The CDR3 is CASSLRSNQPQHF. The CDR3, as DNA: TGTGCCAGCAGTTTACGTAGCAATCAGCCCCAGCATTTT.

This clonotype was detected many times. The chain employs TRBV20-1 and TRBJ1-4; D remains unclear. This CDR3 is 11 amino acids long. Per germline, CDR1 DFQATT and CDR2 SNEGSKA (reference sequence). Trimming pared 1 base from V and 6 bases from J, leaving 3 bases between. The CDR3 DNA is TGCAGTGCTAGAGGCTATGAAAAACTGTTTTTT. Its protein is CSARGYEKLFF.

This clonotype has at least ten counts. The rearrangement joins TRBV27 to TRBJ1-2, with D perhaps TRBD1 (5 bases). From germline, CDR1 is MNHEY and CDR2 SMNVEV (reference sequence). The CDR3 loop spans 13 amino acids. V was trimmed by 7 bases and J by 6 bases, leaving 15 bases between them. Written as DNA, the CDR3 is TGTGCCAGCAAAATGGGGCAGTATCATGGCTACACCTTC. It specifies CASKMGQYHGYTF.

The table lists this clonotype with a few counts. This chain connects TRBV2 to TRBJ2-2, with 13 bases that match TRBD2. Looked up from germline, CDR1 is SNHLY and CDR2 is FYNNEI. With V trimmed by 7 bases and J by 6 bases, 5 bases remained unmatched. There are 15 residues in the CDR3. In DNA, the CDR3 is TGTGCCAGCACCCCGGGACTAGCGGGGCCCGGGGAGCTGTTTTTT. Translating it yields CASTPGLAGPGELFF.

This clonotype was detected many times. This chain joins TRBV20-1 and TRBJ1-6, with D possibly being TRBD1 (6 bases). CDR1 is DFQATT, CDR2 SNEGSKA, per germline (reference sequence). The CDR3 runs to 13 residues. V was cut by 5 bases and J by 7 bases, with 12 bases left in between. The CDR3 is CSALGQSNSPLHF. As DNA, the CDR3 is TGCAGTGCTCTCGGACAGTCCAATTCACCCCTCCACTTT.

There are many counts of this clonotype. The rearrangement uses TRBV7-2 and TRBJ1-4, with unresolved D. Deletions cut 2 bases from V and 0 bases from J, with 19 bases between. Germline V gene data show CDR1 as SGHTA and CDR2 as FQGNSA. CDR3 length: 19 amino acids. The CDR3 is CASSLNSDRGPATNEKLFF. Here the CDR3 DNA reads TGTGCCAGCAGCTTAAATTCTGATCGGGGTCCTGCAACTAATGAAAAACTGTTTTTT.

This clonotype has ten or more counts. The chain carries TRBV4-2 and TRBJ1-5, with D perhaps matching TRBD1 (6 bases). The CDR3 spans 15 residues. Germline assignment: CDR1 LGHNA and CDR2 YNFKEQ. V was trimmed by 0 bases and J by 6 bases, leaving 12 bases between them. The CDR3 region has the DNA TGTGCCAGCAGCCAAGATCCGGGGGCTGGTCAGCCCCAGCATTTT. Encoded protein: CASSQDPGAGQPQHF.

This clonotype was counted many times. This chain connects TRBV5-4 to TRBJ2-5; 7 nucleotides agree with TRBD2. J lost 3 bases, V lost 5 bases, and 4 bases had no gene match. Germline V lookup: CDR1 SGHNT, CDR2 YYREEE (reference sequence). CDR3 size: 13 residues. The CDR3 region is CASSYRGEETQYF. Written as DNA, the CDR3 is TGTGCCAGCAGTTATCGGGGGGAAGAGACCCAGTACTTC.

This clonotype was seen only a few times. The V gene is TRBV15, the J gene TRBJ2-1; the D call may be TRBD1 or TRBD2 (5 bases each). The CDR3 is made up of 14 amino acids. V gave up 7 bases and J gave up 6 bases, with 16 bases separating them. The germline V gene has CDR1 LNHNV and CDR2 YYDKDF (reference sequence). DNA for the CDR3: TGTGCCACCACCTGGGGGAGAACGGTCAATGAGCAGTTCTTC. This translates into CATTWGRTVNEQFF.

The chain joins TRBV10-3 to TRBJ2-3; TRBD1 matches 8 bases. There are 17 residues in the CDR3. V gave up 2 bases and J gave up 4 bases; unmatched junction bases: 11. Germline V CDR1 and CDR2: ENHRY, SYGVKD. Written as DNA, the CDR3 is TGTGCCATCAGTGAGCCCCAGGGGGCTGGGGAGGCAGATACGCAGTATTTT. This translates into CAISEPQGAGEADTQYF.

This clonotype was observed a few times. This chain joins TRBV27 and TRBJ1-2; perhaps TRBD1 as D (6 bases). Trimming shortened V by 7 bases and J by 0 bases, and 15 bases separated the two germline ends. The CDR3 extends over 15 amino acids. Germline V lookup: CDR1 MNHEY, CDR2 SMNVEV (reference sequence). The CDR3 DNA reads as TGTGCCAGCAAGAGGGGGGAGCTCTCTAACTATGGCTACACCTTC. Translation: CASKRGELSNYGYTF.

This clonotype was picked up a small number of times. V usage is TRBV6-2 or TRBV6-3 and J usage is TRBJ2-7; possible D gene TRBD1, 6 bases. Germline lookup yields CDR1 MNHEY and CDR2 SVGEGT. The CDR3 contains 15 residues. V lost 6 bases to trimming and J lost 4 bases, with 19 bases between them. The CDR3 region has the DNA TGTGCCAGCAGCTACGGGACACGGGCTCCTTACGAGCAGTACTTC. This translates into CASSYGTRAPYEQYF.